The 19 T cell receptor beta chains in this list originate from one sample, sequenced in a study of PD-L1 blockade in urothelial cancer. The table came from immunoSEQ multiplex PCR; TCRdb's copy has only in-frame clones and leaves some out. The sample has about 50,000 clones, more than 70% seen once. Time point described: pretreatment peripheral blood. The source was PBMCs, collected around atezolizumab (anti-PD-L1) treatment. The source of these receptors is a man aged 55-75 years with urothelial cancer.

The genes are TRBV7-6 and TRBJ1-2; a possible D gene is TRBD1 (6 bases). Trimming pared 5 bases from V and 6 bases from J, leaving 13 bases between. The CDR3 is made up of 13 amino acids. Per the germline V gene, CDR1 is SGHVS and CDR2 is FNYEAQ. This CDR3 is CASSLGQLDGYTF. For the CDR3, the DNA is TGTGCCAGCAGCCTAGGACAGCTCGATGGCTACACCTTC.

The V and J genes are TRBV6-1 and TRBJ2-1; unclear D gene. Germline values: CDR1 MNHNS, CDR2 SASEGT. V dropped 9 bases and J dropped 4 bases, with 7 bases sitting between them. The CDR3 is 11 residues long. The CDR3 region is CARTGYNEQFF. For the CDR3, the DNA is TGTGCCAGAACGGGTTACAATGAGCAGTTCTTC.

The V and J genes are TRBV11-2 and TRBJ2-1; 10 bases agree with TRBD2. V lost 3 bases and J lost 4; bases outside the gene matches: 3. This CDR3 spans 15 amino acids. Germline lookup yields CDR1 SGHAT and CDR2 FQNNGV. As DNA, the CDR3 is TGTGCCAGCAGCTTTAGGACTAGCGGATACAATGAGCAGTTCTTC. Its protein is CASSFRTSGYNEQFF.

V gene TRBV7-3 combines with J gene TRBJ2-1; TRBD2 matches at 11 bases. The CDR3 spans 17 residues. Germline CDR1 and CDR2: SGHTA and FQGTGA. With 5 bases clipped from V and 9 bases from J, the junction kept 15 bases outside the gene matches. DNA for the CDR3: TGTGCCAGCAGCCCGCCGGGGGTAGCGGGGGGGCTCGGTGAGCAGTTCTTC. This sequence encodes CASSPPGVAGGLGEQFF.

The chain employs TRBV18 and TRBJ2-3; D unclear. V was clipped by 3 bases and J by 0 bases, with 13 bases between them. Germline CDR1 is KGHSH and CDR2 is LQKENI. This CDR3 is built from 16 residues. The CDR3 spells CASSPRGGASTDTQYF. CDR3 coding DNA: TGTGCCAGCTCACCGAGAGGCGGTGCTAGCACAGATACGCAGTATTTT.

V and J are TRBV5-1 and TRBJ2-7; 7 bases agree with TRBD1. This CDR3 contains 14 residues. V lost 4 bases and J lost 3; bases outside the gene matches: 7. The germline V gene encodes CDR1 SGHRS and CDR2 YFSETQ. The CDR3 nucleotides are TGCGCCAGCAGCCCCGGACAGGCGTTCTACGAGCAGTACTTC. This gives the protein CASSPGQAFYEQYF.

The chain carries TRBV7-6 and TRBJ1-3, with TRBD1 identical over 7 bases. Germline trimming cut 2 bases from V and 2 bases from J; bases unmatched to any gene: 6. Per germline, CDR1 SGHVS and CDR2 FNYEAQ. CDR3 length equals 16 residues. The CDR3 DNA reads TGTGCCAGCAGCTTAAAAGCCGACAGGGCTGGAAACACCATATATTTT. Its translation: CASSLKADRAGNTIYF.

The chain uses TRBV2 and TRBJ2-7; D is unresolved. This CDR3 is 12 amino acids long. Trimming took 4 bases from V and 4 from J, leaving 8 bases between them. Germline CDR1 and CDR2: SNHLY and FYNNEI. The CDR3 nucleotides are TGTGCCAGCAGTGTAAAAGCTTACGAGCAGTACTTC. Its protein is CASSVKAYEQYF.

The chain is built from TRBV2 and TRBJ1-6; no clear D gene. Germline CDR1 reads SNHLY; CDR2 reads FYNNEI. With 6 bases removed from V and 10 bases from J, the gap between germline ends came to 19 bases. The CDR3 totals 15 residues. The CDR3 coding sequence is TGTGCCAGCAGCCAAATATTCGGGGAAAGCTCACCCCTCCACTTT. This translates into CASSQIFGESSPLHF.

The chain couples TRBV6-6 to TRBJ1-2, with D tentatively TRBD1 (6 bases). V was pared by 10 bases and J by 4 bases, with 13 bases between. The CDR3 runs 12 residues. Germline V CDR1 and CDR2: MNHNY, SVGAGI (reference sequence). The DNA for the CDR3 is TGTGCCACAGACGACAGGTCCTATGGCTACACCTTC. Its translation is CATDDRSYGYTF.

CDR3 sequence (DNA): TGTGCCAGCAGCTTAGTGGGGTTGACAGGGGCCCACGAGCAGTACTTC. Translated: CASSLVGLTGAHEQYF. The V call is TRBV7-8, the J call TRBJ2-7; 8 bases align to TRBD1. J lost 5 bases, V lost 1 base, and 10 bases had no gene match. This CDR3 comprises 16 residues. Per germline, CDR1 SGHVS and CDR2 FQNEAQ.

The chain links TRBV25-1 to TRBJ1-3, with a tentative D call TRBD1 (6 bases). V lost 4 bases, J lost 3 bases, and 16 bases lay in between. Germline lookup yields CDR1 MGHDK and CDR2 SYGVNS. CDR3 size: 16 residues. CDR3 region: CASSGYRTVFGNTIYF. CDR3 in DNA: TGTGCCAGCAGTGGCTACCGGACAGTCTTTGGAAACACCATATATTTT. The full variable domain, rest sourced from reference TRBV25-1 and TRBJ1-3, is EADIYQTPRYLVIGTGKKITLECSQTMGHDKMYWYQQDPGMELHLIHYSYGVNSTEKGDLSSESTVSRIRTEHFPLTLESARPSHTSQYLCASSGYRTVFGNTIYFGEGSWLTVV.

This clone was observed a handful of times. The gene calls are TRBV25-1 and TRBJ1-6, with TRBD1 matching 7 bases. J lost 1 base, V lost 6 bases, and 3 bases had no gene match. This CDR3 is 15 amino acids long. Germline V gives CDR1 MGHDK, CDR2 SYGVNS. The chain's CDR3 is CASRVQGSYNSPLHF. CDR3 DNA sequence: TGTGCCAGCAGGGTACAGGGGTCCTATAATTCACCCCTCCACTTT.

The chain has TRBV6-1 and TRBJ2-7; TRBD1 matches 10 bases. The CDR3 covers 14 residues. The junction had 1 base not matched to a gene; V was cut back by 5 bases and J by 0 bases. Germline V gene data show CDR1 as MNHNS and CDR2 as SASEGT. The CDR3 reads CASSRQGASYEQYF. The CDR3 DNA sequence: TGTGCCAGCAGTCGACAGGGGGCCTCCTACGAGCAGTACTTC.

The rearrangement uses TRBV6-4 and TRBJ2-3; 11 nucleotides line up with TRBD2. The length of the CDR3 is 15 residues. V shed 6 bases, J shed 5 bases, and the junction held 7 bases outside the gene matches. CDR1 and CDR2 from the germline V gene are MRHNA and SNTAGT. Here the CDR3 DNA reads TGTGCCAGCAGCGAACTAGCGGGAGTGGGAGATACGCAGTATTTT. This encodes CASSELAGVGDTQYF.

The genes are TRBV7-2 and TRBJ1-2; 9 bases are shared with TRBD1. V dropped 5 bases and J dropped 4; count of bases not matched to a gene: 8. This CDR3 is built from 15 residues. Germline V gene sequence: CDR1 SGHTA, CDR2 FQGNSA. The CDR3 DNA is TGTGCCAGCAGCCCGCAGGGACAGGGAATCTATGGCTACACCTTC. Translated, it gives CASSPQGQGIYGYTF.

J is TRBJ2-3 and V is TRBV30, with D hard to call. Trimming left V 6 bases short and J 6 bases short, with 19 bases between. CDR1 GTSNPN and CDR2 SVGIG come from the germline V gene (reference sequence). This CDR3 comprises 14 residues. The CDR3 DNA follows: TGTGCCTGTAGATCGGTGGGCGCCCCGGATACGCAGTATTTT. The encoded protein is CACRSVGAPDTQYF.

The CDR3 sequence is CASRTAGGQKLAYEQYF. The CDR3, as DNA: TGTGCCAGCAGAACCGCTGGGGGACAGAAGCTAGCCTACGAGCAGTACTTC. V is TRBV2 and J is TRBJ2-7; the match to TRBD1 covers 7 bases. CDR3 size: 17 residues. The V gene's germline CDR1 is SNHLY and CDR2 FYNNEI. After removal of 6 bases from V and 2 bases from J, the junction contained 16 bases not matched to a gene.

This CDR3 reads CASSPSNGGRGYTF. CDR3 DNA sequence: TGTGCCAGCAGCCCATCTAACGGGGGGCGAGGCTACACCTTC. This chain joins TRBV5-4 and TRBJ1-2; D may be TRBD1 (6 bases). Germline CDR1 SGHNT, CDR2 YYREEE (reference sequence). The CDR3 is 14 amino acids. The germline V and J ends were trimmed by 4 bases and 8 bases, with 18 bases remaining between them.